These T cell receptor beta chains were read from a single sample in a study of cytomegalovirus exposure and HLA in healthy donors. Assay used: immunoSEQ multiplex PCR; TCRdb lists only in-frame clones, some missing. The profile shows around 99,000 clones, 73% of them singletons. Sequenced sample: PBMCs. These receptors came from a man aged 35-49 years in good health and CMV-seronegative. Both conserved end residues are part of each CDR3. The D gene is left open where the match is weak. Only part of the rows carry a size: once, few, many, or a class if the clone is expanded.

d_call: .; v_call: TRBV6-5; j_call: TRBJ1-4; clone_size: .; cdr3_nt: TGTGCCAGCAGTTACTTAACCTCGGGAGAAAAACTGTTTTTT; cdr3_aa: CASSYLTSGEKLFF
d_call: .; v_call: TRBV5-1; j_call: TRBJ1-1; clone_size: .; cdr3_nt: TGCGCCAGCAGCCCAGGGCAGAACACTGAAGCTTTCTTT; cdr3_aa: CASSPGQNTEAFF
d_call: .; v_call: TRBV7-9; j_call: TRBJ1-1; clone_size: .; cdr3_nt: TGTGCCAGCAGCATAGGGGACTTGAACACTGAAGCTTTCTTT; cdr3_aa: CASSIGDLNTEAFF
d_call: TRBD1; v_call: TRBV9; j_call: TRBJ2-5; clone_size: .; cdr3_nt: TGTGCCAGCAGCAGACAGGGCGGGGAGACCCAGTACTTC; cdr3_aa: CASSRQGGETQYF
d_call: .; v_call: TRBV7-9; j_call: TRBJ1-5; clone_size: .; cdr3_nt: TGTGCCAGCAGCGCCGGAGGGGTTCAGCCCCAGCATTTT; cdr3_aa: CASSAGGVQPQHF
d_call: .; v_call: TRBV4-1; j_call: TRBJ2-1; clone_size: .; cdr3_nt: TGCGCCAGCAGCCAAGCAATCCAGGGGCACAATGAGCAGTTCTTC; cdr3_aa: CASSQAIQGHNEQFF
d_call: TRBD2; v_call: TRBV4-1; j_call: TRBJ2-1; clone_size: few; cdr3_nt: TGCGCCAGCAGGCGAGCGGGGAGCAATGATCCGCAGTTCTTC; cdr3_aa: CASRRAGSNDPQFF
d_call: .; v_call: TRBV4-3; j_call: TRBJ2-7; clone_size: .; cdr3_nt: TGCGCCAGCAGCCTCGGAGGGTCCTACGAGCAGTACTTC; cdr3_aa: CASSLGGSYEQYF
d_call: .; v_call: TRBV6-4; j_call: TRBJ1-1; clone_size: .; cdr3_nt: TGTGCCAGCAGTGACTCGGCAGATACCACTGAAGCTTTCTTT; cdr3_aa: CASSDSADTTEAFF
d_call: .; v_call: TRBV4-1; j_call: TRBJ1-5; clone_size: .; cdr3_nt: TGCGCCAGCAGCCAAGCGCCAGGGGATAGCAATCAGCCCCAGCATTTT; cdr3_aa: CASSQAPGDSNQPQHF
d_call: .; v_call: TRBV2; j_call: TRBJ1-4; clone_size: .; cdr3_nt: TGTGCCAGCAGGGGAGGGACTGAAAAACTGTTTTTT; cdr3_aa: CASRGGTEKLFF
d_call: TRBD1; v_call: TRBV7-9; j_call: TRBJ1-2; clone_size: .; cdr3_nt: TGTGCCAGCAGCTCCCCAGGACAGGACGCTAACTATGGCTACACCTTC; cdr3_aa: CASSSPGQDANYGYTF
d_call: .; v_call: TRBV4-3; j_call: TRBJ2-7; clone_size: .; cdr3_nt: TGCGCCAGCAGCCAAGAATTGGAGATCTACGAGCAGTACTTC; cdr3_aa: CASSQELEIYEQYF
d_call: .; v_call: TRBV28; j_call: TRBJ2-7; clone_size: few; cdr3_nt: TGTGCCAGCAGTTTTTTTAGCCTGTCTGACGAGCAGTACTTC; cdr3_aa: CASSFFSLSDEQYF
d_call: .; v_call: TRBV4-1; j_call: TRBJ2-5; clone_size: .; cdr3_nt: TGCGCCAGCAGCCAAGATGGGCGGACCCAGTACTTC; cdr3_aa: CASSQDGRTQYF
d_call: TRBD2; v_call: TRBV7-3; j_call: TRBJ2-3; clone_size: .; cdr3_nt: TGTGCCAGCAGCTTTAGCGGGGGGGCGACAGATACGCAGTATTTT; cdr3_aa: CASSFSGGATDTQYF
d_call: .; v_call: TRBV9; j_call: TRBJ2-2; clone_size: once; cdr3_nt: TGTGCCAGCGCCTGGGGGGAGAACACCGGGGAGCTGTTTTTT; cdr3_aa: CASAWGENTGELFF
d_call: .; v_call: TRBV5-1; j_call: TRBJ2-5; clone_size: .; cdr3_nt: TGCGCCAGCAGCGGTGGACATAAAGAGACCCAGTACTTC; cdr3_aa: CASSGGHKETQYF
d_call: .; v_call: TRBV4-3; j_call: TRBJ2-4; clone_size: .; cdr3_nt: TGCGCCAGCAGCCAAGATTACCCGGAGACCAAAAACATTCAGTACTTC; cdr3_aa: CASSQDYPETKNIQYF
d_call: .; v_call: TRBV27; j_call: TRBJ2-2; clone_size: once; cdr3_nt: TGTGCCAGCAGCCCGCTTCCACAGGGATTTACCGGGGAGCTGTTTTTT; cdr3_aa: CASSPLPQGFTGELFF
d_call: .; v_call: TRBV12-1; j_call: TRBJ2-7; clone_size: .; cdr3_nt: TGTGCCAGCAGCTCCCGCTACGAGCAGTACTTC; cdr3_aa: CASSSRYEQYF
d_call: .; v_call: TRBV4-2; j_call: TRBJ1-1; clone_size: .; cdr3_nt: TGTGCCAGCAGCTTTCCGGGTCGGGGGGCGGTTGAAGCTTTCTTT; cdr3_aa: CASSFPGRGAVEAFF
d_call: TRBD1; v_call: TRBV6-5; j_call: TRBJ1-1; clone_size: .; cdr3_nt: TGTGCCAGCAGTACCCGGACAGGGGGAGTGACTGAAGCTTTCTTT; cdr3_aa: CASSTRTGGVTEAFF